Listed here are 27 T cell receptor beta chains from one sample, sequenced in a study of blood T cell repertoires in COVID-19. Sequencing used immunoSEQ multiplex PCR; TCRdb keeps in-frame clones, though not all of them. Of 300,000 to 350,000 clones in the sample, around nine tenths were seen once. Specimen: peripheral blood. The receptors here all came from a woman aged 70-85 years with COVID-19, enrolled during active disease.

The chain combines TRBV5-1 with TRBJ1-2; no clear D. The CDR3 is 14 residues long. The V end lost 0 bases, the J end lost 0 bases, and 6 bases lay between the germline ends. Germline V gene sequence: CDR1 SGHRS, CDR2 YFSETQ. The CDR3 region has the DNA TGCGCCAGCAGCTTGGTGTGGCCTAACTATGGCTACACCTTC. As protein: CASSLVWPNYGYTF. The variable domain in full, with the rest retrieved from reference TRBV5-1 and TRBJ1-2, is KAGVTQTPRYLIKTRGQQVTLSCSPISGHRSVSWYQQTPGQGLQFLFEYFSETQRNKGNFPGRFSGRQFSNSRSEMNVSTLELGDSALYLCASSLVWPNYGYTFGSGTRLTVV.

This chain links TRBV15 with TRBJ1-4; D perhaps matches TRBD1 (5 bases). Germline lookup yields CDR1 LNHNV and CDR2 YYDKDF (reference sequence). The CDR3 totals 16 residues. V shed 0 bases and J shed 3 bases, with 11 bases lying between them. The CDR3 here is CATSRDRTSPNEKLFF. DNA for the CDR3: TGTGCCACCAGCAGAGATCGGACAAGTCCTAATGAAAAACTGTTTTTT.

The chain links TRBV2 to TRBJ2-5; a possible D gene is TRBD1 (6 bases). This CDR3 spans 15 amino acids. Trimming shortened V by 4 bases and J by 1 base, and 13 bases separated the two germline ends. Germline assignment: CDR1 SNHLY and CDR2 FYNNEI. CDR3 sequence (DNA): TGTGCCAGCAGTGTCGGGACACCCTCCCAAGAGACCCAGTACTTC. The encoded protein is CASSVGTPSQETQYF.

The chain uses TRBV9 and TRBJ1-6; 7 bases map to TRBD1. J gave up 5 bases and V 6 bases, and 5 bases lay outside the gene matches. Looked up from germline, CDR1 is SGDLS and CDR2 is YYNGEE. This CDR3 is built from 14 residues. CDR3 loop: CASNRQGNNSPLHF. Written as DNA, the CDR3 is TGTGCCAGCAACAGACAGGGAAATAATTCACCCCTCCACTTT.

The chain joins TRBV7-9 to TRBJ1-4; 7 bases line up with TRBD1. The V gene end was trimmed by 5 bases and the J gene end by 7 bases; junction bases not matched to a gene: 10. This CDR3 region has 15 residues. CDR1 SEHNR and CDR2 FQNEAQ come from the germline V gene (reference sequence). Here the CDR3 DNA reads TGTGCCAGCAGCCCCTCCCAGGGGGGAGGTGAAAAACTGTTTTTT. Amino acid sequence: CASSPSQGGGEKLFF.

A single count supports this clone. The V and J genes are TRBV5-1 and TRBJ1-6, with TRBD1 identical over 9 bases. This CDR3 comprises 15 residues. Germline assignment: CDR1 SGHRS and CDR2 YFSETQ. With 3 bases clipped from V and 5 bases from J, the junction kept 3 bases outside the gene matches. This chain's CDR3 is CASSSGTGNNSPLHF. The CDR3 region has the DNA TGCGCCAGCAGCTCTGGGACAGGGAATAATTCACCCCTCCACTTT.

The chain carries TRBV7-9 and TRBJ2-7, with a possible D match to TRBD1 (6 bases). V lost 10 bases and J lost 2, with 15 bases in between. Germline V gene lookup returns CDR1 SEHNR and CDR2 FQNEAQ (reference sequence). The length of the CDR3 is 13 residues. CDR3 residues: CATSGVPAYEQYF. CDR3 coding DNA: TGTGCCACCTCAGGGGTCCCGGCCTACGAGCAGTACTTC. Full variable domain (rest looked up from reference TRBV7-9 and TRBJ2-7): DTGVSQNPRHKITKRGQNVTFRCDPISEHNRLYWYRQTLGQGPEFLTYFQNEAQLEKSRLLSDRFSAERPKGSFSTLEIQRTEQGDSAMYLCATSGVPAYEQYFGPGTRLTVT.

This chain connects TRBV28 to TRBJ1-2; TRBD1 is a possible D gene (5 bases). There are 15 residues in the CDR3. CDR1 is MDHEN and CDR2 is SYDVKM in the germline V gene. The V end lost 4 bases, the J end lost 3 bases, and 15 bases lay between the germline ends. In DNA, the CDR3 is TGTGCCAGCAGTTCTGGGAGGGGACGGGACTATGGCTACACCTTC. It encodes CASSSGRGRDYGYTF.

This chain joins TRBV18 and TRBJ1-1; 9 bases match TRBD1. V lost 3 bases, J lost 5 bases, and 10 bases stayed unmatched. This CDR3 contains 16 residues. Germline values: CDR1 KGHSH, CDR2 LQKENI. This CDR3 reads CASSPSRDRVGTEAFF. The CDR3 region has the DNA TGTGCCAGCTCACCGTCCCGGGACAGGGTCGGAACTGAAGCTTTCTTT. The full variable domain, its missing parts supplied by reference TRBV18 and TRBJ1-1, is NAGVMQNPRHLVRRRGQEARLRCSPMKGHSHVYWYRQLPEEGLKFMVYLQKENIIDESGMPKERFSAEFPKEGPSILRIQQVVRGDSAAYFCASSPSRDRVGTEAFFGQGTRLTVV.

V usage is TRBV7-2 and J usage is TRBJ2-7, with 9 bases fitting TRBD1. The CDR3 totals 17 residues. In germline, CDR1 is SGHTA, CDR2 FQGNSA. V gave up 1 base and J gave up 1 base; unmatched junction bases: 8. CDR3 sequence: CASSLGPTGGASYEQYF. The CDR3 coding sequence is TGTGCCAGCAGCTTAGGGCCCACAGGGGGCGCTTCCTACGAGCAGTACTTC. The whole variable domain, remainder taken from reference TRBV7-2 and TRBJ2-7, is GAGVSQSPSNKVTEKGKDVELRCDPISGHTALYWYRQSLGQGLEFLIYFQGNSAPDKSGLPSDRFSAERTGGSVSTLTIQRTQQEDSAVYLCASSLGPTGGASYEQYFGPGTRLTVT.

The chain combines TRBV3-1 (or the pseudogene TRBV3-2) with TRBJ1-2; D may be TRBD1 (5 bases). Trimming left V 1 base short and J 4 bases short, with 13 bases between. Germline V lookup: CDR1 LGHDT, CDR2 YNNKEL (reference sequence). The CDR3 loop spans 15 amino acids. The CDR3 region has the DNA TGTGCCAGCAGCCAAGTGGGGGGACTCAGCTATGGCTACACCTTC. This gives the protein CASSQVGGLSYGYTF.

The V call is TRBV7-9, the J call TRBJ2-2; 9 nucleotides agree with TRBD1. With 2 bases clipped from V and 6 bases from J, the junction kept 10 bases outside the gene matches. Germline V gives CDR1 SEHNR, CDR2 FQNEAQ (reference sequence). The CDR3 contains 17 residues. The CDR3, as DNA: TGTGCCAGCAGCTTATCGGCCGGACAGGGGAGGGCCGGGGAGCTGTTTTTT. As protein: CASSLSAGQGRAGELFF.

This clone was recorded only once. The chain uses TRBV2 and TRBJ1-5, with 7 positions matching TRBD1. This CDR3 contains 15 residues. J gave up 5 bases and V 7 bases, and 11 bases lay outside the gene matches. Germline V gene lookup returns CDR1 SNHLY and CDR2 FYNNEI. CDR3 nucleotides: TGTGCCAGCAAAGAGACCTGGGACAGCTATCAGCCCCAGCATTTT. Its translation is CASKETWDSYQPQHF.

The chain carries TRBV12-1 and TRBJ1-6. TRBV12-1 is described as a pseudogene. There are 17 residues in the CDR3. CDR3 sequence (DNA): TGTGCCAGCAGCTTTGGGCCGGGGGGCCTCTATAATTCACCCCTCCACTTT. Protein: CASSFGPGGLYNSPLHF.

V usage is TRBV7-8 and J usage is TRBJ2-7; the D gene is possibly TRBD2 (6 bases). V gave up 5 bases and J gave up 3 bases, with 29 bases separating them. Looked up from germline, CDR1 is SGHVS and CDR2 is FQNEAQ. This CDR3 contains 19 residues. CDR3 sequence (DNA): TGTGCCAGCAGCCCAAGACTGGAATCCGGGAAAGGAGGGGACTACGAGCAGTACTTC. Translation gives CASSPRLESGKGGDYEQYF.

This clone came up a few times. The V and J genes are TRBV6-9 and TRBJ1-1, with D possibly being TRBD1 (5 bases). Germline CDR1 MNHGY, CDR2 SVAAGI. The CDR3 is made up of 15 amino acids. Trimming took 3 bases from V and 4 from J, leaving 15 bases between them. In DNA, the CDR3 is TGTGCCAGCAGTTACGTGGCAGGGTCGTCCACTGAAGCTTTCTTT. It translates to CASSYVAGSSTEAFF.

The chain couples TRBV30 to TRBJ1-2; D uncertain. Trimming took off 5 bases at V and 8 bases at J, with 15 bases between the two ends. Germline V gene sequence: CDR1 GTSNPN, CDR2 SVGIG (reference sequence). The CDR3 runs to 12 residues. In DNA form, the CDR3 reads TGTGCCTGGCGGGAGGGAGGGCGCGGCTACACCTTC. This translates into CAWREGGRGYTF.

A remark on this clone: Other DNA variants within this sample encode the same CDR3. The chain recombines TRBV5-8 with TRBJ1-4; TRBD1 aligns across 7 bases. V gave up 3 bases and J gave up 3 bases; unmatched junction bases: 2. The germline CDR1 and CDR2 sequences are SGHTS and YDEGEE. This CDR3 contains 14 residues. The CDR3 loop is CASSSGGSNEKLFF. The CDR3 DNA reads TGTGCCAGCAGCTCAGGGGGGTCTAATGAAAAACTGTTTTTT.

In DNA form, the CDR3 reads TGTGCCAGCAGCCAAGATCTTGGGACAGGGACTAAGCCCCAGCATTTT. It encodes CASSQDLGTGTKPQHF. The rearrangement uses TRBV3-1 (or the pseudogene TRBV3-2) and TRBJ1-5, with 9 bases fitting TRBD1. The trim removed 0 bases at V and 8 bases at J, leaving 8 bases unmatched. The CDR3 is 16 residues long. CDR1 LGHDT and CDR2 YNNKEL come from the germline V gene (reference sequence).

The gene calls are TRBV9 and TRBJ2-3; 8 nucleotides match TRBD2. With V trimmed by 6 bases and J by 3 bases, 9 bases remained unmatched. Per the germline V gene, CDR1 is SGDLS and CDR2 is YYNGEE. This CDR3 spans 15 amino acids. The CDR3: CASTGRGARTDTQYF. DNA for the CDR3: TGTGCCAGCACGGGGCGGGGGGCCCGGACAGATACGCAGTATTTT.

The chain carries TRBV12-3 or TRBV12-4 and TRBJ2-3; 7 positions agree with TRBD1. V lost 4 bases to trimming and J lost 6 bases; unmatched junction nucleotides: 4. The CDR3 has 13 amino acids. Here the CDR3 DNA reads TGTGCCAGCAGTTACGACAGGGTGGATACGCAGTATTTT. Its translation: CASSYDRVDTQYF.

This clone was seen a single time. The J gene is TRBJ1-4, the V gene TRBV7-2; 8 positions match TRBD1. This CDR3 region has 16 residues. The junction had 8 bases not matched to a gene; V was cut back by 1 base and J by 7 bases. Per the germline V gene, CDR1 is SGHTA and CDR2 is FQGNSA. In DNA, the CDR3 is TGTGCCAGCAGCTTAGGGGTGGACAGGGTAAGTGAAAAACTGTTTTTT. Protein sequence: CASSLGVDRVSEKLFF. The full variable domain, completed using reference TRBV7-2 and TRBJ1-4, is GAGVSQSPSNKVTEKGKDVELRCDPISGHTALYWYRQSLGQGLEFLIYFQGNSAPDKSGLPSDRFSAERTGGSVSTLTIQRTQQEDSAVYLCASSLGVDRVSEKLFFGSGTQLSVL.

The J gene is TRBJ1-2, the V gene TRBV2; D possibly corresponds to TRBD1 (6 bases). CDR3 size: 14 residues. CDR1 SNHLY and CDR2 FYNNEI come from the germline V gene. The ends were cut back, 7 bases at V and 0 bases at J, with 12 bases in the middle. The CDR3: CASNSQGPNYGYTF. The CDR3 DNA reads as TGTGCCAGCAACTCACAGGGCCCTAACTATGGCTACACCTTC. The whole variable domain, remainder taken from reference TRBV2 and TRBJ1-2, is EPEVTQTPSHQVTQMGQEVILRCVPISNHLYFYWYRQILGQKVEFLVSFYNNEISEKSEIFDDQFSVERPDGSNFTLKIRSTKLEDSAMYFCASNSQGPNYGYTFGSGTRLTVV.

This clone came up once. The rearrangement uses TRBV6-6 and TRBJ1-4; 9 bases match TRBD1. The junction had 7 bases not matched to a gene; V was cut back by 6 bases and J by 2 bases. There are 16 residues in the CDR3. Germline V lookup: CDR1 MNHNY, CDR2 SVGAGI (reference sequence). Here the CDR3 reads CASRQGARDTNEKLFF. CDR3 sequence (DNA): TGTGCCAGCAGACAGGGGGCGAGGGATACTAATGAAAAACTGTTTTTT.

The CDR3 DNA follows: TGTGCCAGCAGCCAAGATCTATCGGGGGGCTCCTACAATGAGCAGTTCTTC. This codes for CASSQDLSGGSYNEQFF. The V and J genes are TRBV4-2 and TRBJ2-1; 7 nucleotides match TRBD2. The CDR3 runs to 17 residues. Germline values: CDR1 LGHNA, CDR2 YNFKEQ. The ends lost 0 bases at V and 0 bases at J; junction bases unmatched: 5.

This chain connects TRBV30 to TRBJ1-6; TRBD1 agrees at 7 bases. This CDR3 has 12 amino acids. Germline lookup yields CDR1 GTSNPN and CDR2 SVGIG (reference sequence). V was clipped by 6 bases and J by 11 bases; unmatched bases: 7. The DNA of the CDR3 is TGTGCCTGTCGACAGACAGGGACACCCCTCCACTTT. As protein: CACRQTGTPLHF.

V gene TRBV7-9 combines with J gene TRBJ1-5; the match to TRBD1 covers 7 bases. Germline-derived CDR1 and CDR2 are SEHNR and FQNEAQ (reference sequence). With 3 bases clipped from V and 4 bases from J, the junction kept 6 bases outside the gene matches. This CDR3 comprises 15 residues. In nucleotides, the CDR3 is TGTGCCAGCAGCTTGGGACAGTCTAATAATCAGCCCCAGCATTTT. Translated, it gives CASSLGQSNNQPQHF.